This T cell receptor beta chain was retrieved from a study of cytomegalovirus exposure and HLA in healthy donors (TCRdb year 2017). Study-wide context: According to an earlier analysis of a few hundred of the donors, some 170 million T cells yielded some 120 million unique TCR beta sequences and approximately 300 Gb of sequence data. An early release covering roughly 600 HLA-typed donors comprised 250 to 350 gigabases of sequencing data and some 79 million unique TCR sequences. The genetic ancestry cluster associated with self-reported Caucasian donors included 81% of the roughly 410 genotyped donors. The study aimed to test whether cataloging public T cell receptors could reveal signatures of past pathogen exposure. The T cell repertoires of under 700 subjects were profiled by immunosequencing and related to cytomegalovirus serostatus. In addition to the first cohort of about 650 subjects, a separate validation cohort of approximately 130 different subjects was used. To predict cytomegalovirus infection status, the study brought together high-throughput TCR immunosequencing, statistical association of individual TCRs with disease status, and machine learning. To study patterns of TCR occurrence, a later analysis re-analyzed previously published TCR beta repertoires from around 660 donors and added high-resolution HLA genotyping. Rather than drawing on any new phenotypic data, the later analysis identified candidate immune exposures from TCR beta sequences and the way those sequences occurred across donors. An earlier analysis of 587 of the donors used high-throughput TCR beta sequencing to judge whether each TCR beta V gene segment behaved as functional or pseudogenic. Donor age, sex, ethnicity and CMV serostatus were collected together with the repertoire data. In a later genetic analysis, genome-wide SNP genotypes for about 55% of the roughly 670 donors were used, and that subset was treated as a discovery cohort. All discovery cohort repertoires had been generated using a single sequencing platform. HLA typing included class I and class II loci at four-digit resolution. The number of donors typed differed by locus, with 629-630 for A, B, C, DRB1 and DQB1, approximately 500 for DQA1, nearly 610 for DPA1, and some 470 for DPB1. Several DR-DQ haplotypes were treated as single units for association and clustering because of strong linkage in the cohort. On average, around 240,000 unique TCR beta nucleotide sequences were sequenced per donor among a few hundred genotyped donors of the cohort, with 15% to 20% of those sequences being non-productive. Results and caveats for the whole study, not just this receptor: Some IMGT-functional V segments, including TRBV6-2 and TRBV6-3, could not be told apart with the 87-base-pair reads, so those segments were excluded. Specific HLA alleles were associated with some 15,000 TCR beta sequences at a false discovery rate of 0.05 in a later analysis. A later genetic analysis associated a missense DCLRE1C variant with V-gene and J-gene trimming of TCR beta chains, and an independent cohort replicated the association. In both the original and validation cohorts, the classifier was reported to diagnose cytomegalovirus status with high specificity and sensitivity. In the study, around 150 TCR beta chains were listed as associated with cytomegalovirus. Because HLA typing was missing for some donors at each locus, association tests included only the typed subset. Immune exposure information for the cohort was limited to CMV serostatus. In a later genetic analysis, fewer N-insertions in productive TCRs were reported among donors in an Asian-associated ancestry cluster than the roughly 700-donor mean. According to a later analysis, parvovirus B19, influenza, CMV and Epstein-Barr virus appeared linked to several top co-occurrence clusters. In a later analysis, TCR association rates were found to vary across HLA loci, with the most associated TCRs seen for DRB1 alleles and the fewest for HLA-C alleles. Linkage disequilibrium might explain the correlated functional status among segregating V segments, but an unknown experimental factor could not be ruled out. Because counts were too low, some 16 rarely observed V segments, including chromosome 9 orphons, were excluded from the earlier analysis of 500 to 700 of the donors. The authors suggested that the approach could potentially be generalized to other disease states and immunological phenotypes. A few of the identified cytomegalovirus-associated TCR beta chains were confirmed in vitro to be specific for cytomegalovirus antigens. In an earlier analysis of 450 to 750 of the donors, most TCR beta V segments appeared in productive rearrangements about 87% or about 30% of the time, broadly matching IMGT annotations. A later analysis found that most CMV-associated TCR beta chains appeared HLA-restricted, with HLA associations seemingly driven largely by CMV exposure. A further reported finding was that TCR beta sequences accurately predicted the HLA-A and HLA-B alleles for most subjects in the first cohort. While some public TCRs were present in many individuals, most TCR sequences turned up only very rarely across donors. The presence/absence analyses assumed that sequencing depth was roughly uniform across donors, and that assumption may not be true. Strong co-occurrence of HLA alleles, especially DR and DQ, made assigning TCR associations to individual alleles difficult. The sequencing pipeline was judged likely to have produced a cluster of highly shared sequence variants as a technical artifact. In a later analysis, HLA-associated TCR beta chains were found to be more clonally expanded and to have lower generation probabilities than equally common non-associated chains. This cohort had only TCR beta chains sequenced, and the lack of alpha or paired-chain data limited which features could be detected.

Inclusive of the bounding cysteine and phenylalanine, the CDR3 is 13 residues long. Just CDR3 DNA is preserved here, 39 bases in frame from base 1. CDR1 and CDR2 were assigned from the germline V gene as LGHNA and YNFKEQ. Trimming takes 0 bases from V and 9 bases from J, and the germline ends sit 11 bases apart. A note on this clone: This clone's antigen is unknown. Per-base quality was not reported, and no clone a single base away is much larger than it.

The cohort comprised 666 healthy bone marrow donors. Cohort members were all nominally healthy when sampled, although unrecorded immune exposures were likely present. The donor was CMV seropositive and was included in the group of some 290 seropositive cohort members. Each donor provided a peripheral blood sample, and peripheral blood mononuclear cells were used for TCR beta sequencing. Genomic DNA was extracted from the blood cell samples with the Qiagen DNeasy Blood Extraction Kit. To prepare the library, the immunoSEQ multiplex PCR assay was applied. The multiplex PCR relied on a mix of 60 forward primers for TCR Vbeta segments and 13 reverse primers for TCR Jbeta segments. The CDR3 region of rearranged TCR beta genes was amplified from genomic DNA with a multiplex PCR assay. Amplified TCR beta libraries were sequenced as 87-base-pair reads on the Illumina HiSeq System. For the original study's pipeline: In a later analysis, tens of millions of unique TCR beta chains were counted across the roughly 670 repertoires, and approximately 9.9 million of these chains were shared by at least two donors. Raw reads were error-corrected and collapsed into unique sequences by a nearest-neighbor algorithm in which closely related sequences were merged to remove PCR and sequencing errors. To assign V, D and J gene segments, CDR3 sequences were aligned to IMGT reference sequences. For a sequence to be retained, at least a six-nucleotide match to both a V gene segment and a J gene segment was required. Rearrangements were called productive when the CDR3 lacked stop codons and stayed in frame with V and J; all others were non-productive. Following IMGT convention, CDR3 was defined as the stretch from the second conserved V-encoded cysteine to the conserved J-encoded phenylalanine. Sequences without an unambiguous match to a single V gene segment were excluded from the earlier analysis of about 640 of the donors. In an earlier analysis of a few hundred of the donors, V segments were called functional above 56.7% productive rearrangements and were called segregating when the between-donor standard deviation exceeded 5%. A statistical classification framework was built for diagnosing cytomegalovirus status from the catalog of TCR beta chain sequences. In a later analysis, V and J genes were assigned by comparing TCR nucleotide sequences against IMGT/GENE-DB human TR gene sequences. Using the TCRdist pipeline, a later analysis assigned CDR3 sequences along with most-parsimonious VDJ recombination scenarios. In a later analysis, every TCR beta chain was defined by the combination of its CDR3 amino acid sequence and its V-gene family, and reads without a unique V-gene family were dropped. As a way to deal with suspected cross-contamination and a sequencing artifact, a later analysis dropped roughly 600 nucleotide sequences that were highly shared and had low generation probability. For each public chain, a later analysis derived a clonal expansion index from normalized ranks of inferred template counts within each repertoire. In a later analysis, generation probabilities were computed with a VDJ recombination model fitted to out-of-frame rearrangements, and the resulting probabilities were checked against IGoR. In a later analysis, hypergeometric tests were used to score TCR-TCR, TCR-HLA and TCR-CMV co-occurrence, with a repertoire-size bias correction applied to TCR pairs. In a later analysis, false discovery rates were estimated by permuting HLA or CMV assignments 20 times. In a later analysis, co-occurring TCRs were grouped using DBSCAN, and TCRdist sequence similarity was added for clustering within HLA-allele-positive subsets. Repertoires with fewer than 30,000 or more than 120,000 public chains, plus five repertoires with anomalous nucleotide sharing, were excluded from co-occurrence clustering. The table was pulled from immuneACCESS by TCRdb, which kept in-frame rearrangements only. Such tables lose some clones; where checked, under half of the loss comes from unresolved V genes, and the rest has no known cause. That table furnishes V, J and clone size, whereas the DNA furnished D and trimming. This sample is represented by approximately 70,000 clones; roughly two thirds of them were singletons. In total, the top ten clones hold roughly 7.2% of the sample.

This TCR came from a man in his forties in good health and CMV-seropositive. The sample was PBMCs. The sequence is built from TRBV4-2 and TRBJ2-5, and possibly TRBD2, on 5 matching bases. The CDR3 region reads CASSQDLSGAQYF. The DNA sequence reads TGTGCCAGCAGCCAAGACCTCAGCGGAGCCCAGTACTTC.